This T cell receptor (beta chain) was retrieved from a study of OX40 agonist ivuxolimab in advanced cancers. Turning to the study itself: Three patients showed partial responses: one hepatocellular carcinoma and two cutaneous melanoma cases.

This clone was counted a single time. Its antigen is not identified. Study-level results: Partial responders receiving 0.1-3.0 mg/kg showed among the lowest clonal expansion.

This table comes from immunoSEQ multiplex PCR, and its TCRdb copy is limited to in-frame clones, with some not included. The sample consists of tens of thousands of clones, about nine tenths of them appearing once. V lost 3 bases, J lost 8 bases, and 6 bases stayed unmatched. The CDR3 is 13 amino acids. Germline V gives CDR1 SEHNR, CDR2 FQNEAQ (reference sequence). The TCR comes from an adult with an advanced solid tumor such as melanoma, head and neck, liver or kidney cancer. This chain uses TRBV7-9 with TRBJ1-2; TRBD1 agrees at 7 bases. This material consisted of CD4+ or CD8+ T cells sorted from blood, taken in a trial of the OX40 agonist ivuxolimab. CDR3 sequence reads: CASSLVEGAGYTF. The CDR3 DNA is TGTGCCAGCAGCTTGGTTGAGGGGGCAGGCTACACCTTC.